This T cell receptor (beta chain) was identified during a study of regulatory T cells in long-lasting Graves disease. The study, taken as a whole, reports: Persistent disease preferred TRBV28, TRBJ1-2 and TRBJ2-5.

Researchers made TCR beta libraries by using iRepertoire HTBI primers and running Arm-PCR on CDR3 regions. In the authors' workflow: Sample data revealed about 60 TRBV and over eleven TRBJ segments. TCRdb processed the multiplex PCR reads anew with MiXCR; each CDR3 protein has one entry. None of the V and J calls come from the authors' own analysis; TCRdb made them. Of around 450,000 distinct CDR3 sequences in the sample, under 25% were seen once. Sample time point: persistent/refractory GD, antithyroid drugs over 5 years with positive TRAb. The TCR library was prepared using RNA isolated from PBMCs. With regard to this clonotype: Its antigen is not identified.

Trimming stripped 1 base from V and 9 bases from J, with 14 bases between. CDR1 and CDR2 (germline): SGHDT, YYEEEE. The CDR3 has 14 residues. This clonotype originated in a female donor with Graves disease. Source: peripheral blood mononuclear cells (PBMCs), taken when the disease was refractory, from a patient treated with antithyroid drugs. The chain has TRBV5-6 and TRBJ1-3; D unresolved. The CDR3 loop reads CASSLSSPGSTIYF. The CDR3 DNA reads TGTGCCAGCAGCTTGAGCTCTCCGGGGAGCACCATATATTTT. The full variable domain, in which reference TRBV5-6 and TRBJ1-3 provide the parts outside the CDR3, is DAGVTQSPTHLIKTRGQQVTLRCSPKSGHDTVSWYQQALGQGPQFIFQYYEEEERQRGNFPDRFSGHQFPNYSSELNVNALLLGDSALYLCASSLSSPGSTIYFGEGSWLTVV.